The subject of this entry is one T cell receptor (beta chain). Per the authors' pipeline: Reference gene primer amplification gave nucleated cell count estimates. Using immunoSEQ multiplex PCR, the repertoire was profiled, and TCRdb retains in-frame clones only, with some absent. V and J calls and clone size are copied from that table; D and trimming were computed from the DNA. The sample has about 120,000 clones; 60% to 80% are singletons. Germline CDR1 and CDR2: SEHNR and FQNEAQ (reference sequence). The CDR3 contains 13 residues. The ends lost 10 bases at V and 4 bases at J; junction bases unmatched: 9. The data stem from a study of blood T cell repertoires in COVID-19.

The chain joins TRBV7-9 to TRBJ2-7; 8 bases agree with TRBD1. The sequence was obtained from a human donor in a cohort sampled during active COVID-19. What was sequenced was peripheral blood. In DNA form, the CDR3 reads TGTGCCATTGCGCAGGGGGCCCCTTACGAGCAGTACTTC. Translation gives CAIAQGAPYEQYF.